This T cell receptor (beta chain) is from a study of CD8+ T cells in alopecia areata. As for the study in general: Treatment with tofacitinib (6 to 18 months) was followed by 6 months off drug. Notes on the study in general: The study found tofacitinib significantly decreased scalp clonality and expanded CD8+ clones among the top 100. Clarity of TCR sharing across patients fell short of that in mice, possibly HLA-related.

This clone was seen a few times. The target antigen is unknown. In germline, CDR1 is LNHDA, CDR2 SQIVND (reference sequence). The CDR3 covers 19 residues. V lost 8 bases to trimming and J lost 1 base, with 26 bases between them. After isolation, RNA underwent reverse transcription to generate cDNA as the sequencing template. Generated by immunoSEQ multiplex PCR, the TCRdb table keeps only in-frame clones and is missing some. Of approximately 130,000 clones listed, roughly 55% were seen once; the top ten hold 5.7%. Treatment of the sample: oral pan-JAK inhibitor, 5-10 mg twice daily. Punch biopsies of lesional scalp, plus peripheral blood, were taken from alopecia areata patients.

The TCR sequence derives from a human donor with alopecia areata. The V call is TRBV19, the J call TRBJ2-2; D could derive from TRBD1 or TRBD2 (11 bases each). Sequenced material: CD4+ T cells sorted from blood, taken at week 4, from a patient treated with tofacitinib. DNA of the CDR3: TGTGCCAGTGGGGCCGGGACAGGGGGACTAGCGGAGAACACCGGGGAGCTGTTTTTT. This translates into CASGAGTGGLAENTGELFF.